This T cell receptor beta chain was documented in a study of regulatory T cells in long-lasting Graves disease. General study results and limits: Those with persistent disease had in common more public clonotypes (2,741) than new patients (approximately 890). Newly diagnosed patients had higher TCR diversity than persistent Graves' patients did.

Assembly of TCR beta libraries relied on iRepertoire HTBI primers together with Arm-PCR of CDR3 regions. TCRdb itself ran the multiplex PCR reads through MiXCR, one entry per CDR3 protein. The sample has about 470,000 distinct CDR3 sequences, about a fifth seen once. CDR1 is SGDLS and CDR2 is YYNGEE in the germline V gene. This CDR3 spans 13 amino acids. Between the trimmed V and J ends, which lost 2 bases and 7 bases, there was a span of 12 bases. This clonotype has just a few counts. As yet, its antigen is unknown. Regarding time point: persistent/refractory GD, antithyroid drugs over 5 years with positive TRAb. RNA from PBMCs was the source of the TCR library.

The receptor was derived from a female donor with Graves disease. Sample: peripheral blood mononuclear cells (PBMCs), taken when the disease was refractory, from a patient treated with antithyroid drugs. This chain uses TRBV9 with TRBJ1-1; a possible D gene is TRBD1 (5 bases). CDR3 sequence: CASSVRGTGEAFF. The CDR3 bases are TGTGCCAGCAGCGTGAGAGGGACCGGTGAAGCTTTCTTT. Full variable domain (missing parts from reference TRBV9 and TRBJ1-1): DSGVTQTPKHLITATGQRVTLRCSPRSGDLSVYWYQQSLDQGLQFLIQYYNGEERAKGNILERFSAQQFPDLHSELNLSSLELGDSALYFCASSVRGTGEAFFGQGTRLTVV.